The clone carrying this T cell receptor (beta chain) turned up a few times. A J-beta primer mix and a sample-barcoded 5' primer were used in a second PCR of about 7 to 12 cycles. One entry per CDR3 protein, called by TCRdb with MiXCR from the 5' RACE reads. The sample lists about 1.8 million distinct CDR3 sequences; roughly 49% were seen once. This sample is part of a study of blood T cells in healthy people across ages. CDR3 size: 14 residues. In germline, CDR1 is MNHEY, CDR2 SMNVEV (reference sequence). Losses at the gene ends were 5 bases for V and 7 bases for J; bases not matched to a gene: 9. This TCR came from a woman between 40 and 50 years old in good health. The V gene is TRBV27, the J gene TRBJ2-7; 9 nucleotides line up with TRBD1. Sequenced input: blood. As DNA, the CDR3 is TGTGCCAGCAGTCCAACAGGGGGCGGCTCTGAGCAGTACTTC. It codes for CASSPTGGGSEQYF.